This is a list of T cell receptor beta chains from one sample in a study of blood T cells in healthy people across ages. TCRdb re-analysed the 5' RACE reads in MiXCR, keeping a single row per CDR3 protein. This table holds about 1 million distinct CDR3 sequences, roughly a quarter found once. These data were likewise used in another study, on T cells of mothers and their children.

The specimen sequenced was blood. Receptors originate from a girl under 10 years old in good health. Each CDR3 is given with its conserved first and last residue. Each record gives: V gene, clone size, D gene, J gene, CDR3 DNA, CDR3 protein. A D gene is named only where the DNA matches it firmly. Expanded clones are given a class, and other clones once, few, many or no size at all.

TRBV29-1,.,.,TRBJ2-5,TGCAGCGTCGTACCTTCGGGAGCGGAGACCCAGTACTTC,CSVVPSGAETQYF
TRBV9,few,TRBD2,TRBJ2-5,TGTGCCAGCAGCGGACTAGCGGGAGGAGGAGAGACCCAGTACTTC,CASSGLAGGGETQYF
TRBV24-1,.,.,TRBJ2-2,TGTGCCACCAGTGCGGGAACCGGGGAGCTGTTTTTT,CATSAGTGELFF
TRBV29-1,few,.,TRBJ2-7,TGCAGCGTTGTTTATAGTACGGACTCGTCCTACGAGCAGTACTTC,CSVVYSTDSSYEQYF
TRBV7-9,few,.,TRBJ2-2,TGTGCCAGCAGCTTATCGACGGAGGTGGGGGAGCTGTTTTTT,CASSLSTEVGELFF
TRBV7-9,few,TRBD2,TRBJ2-1,TGTGCCAGCAGCCAACCGGGGGGACTGGAGCAGTTCTTC,CASSQPGGLEQFF
TRBV5-5,few,TRBD1,TRBJ2-6,TGTGCCAGCAGCATCCGGGACAGGCCCGACTCTGGGGCCAACGTCCTGACTTTC,CASSIRDRPDSGANVLTF
TRBV9,.,.,TRBJ1-6,TGTGCCAGCAGCGTAGGCGACTCCTGGGCAACTGGGAATTCACCCCTCCACTTT,CASSVGDSWATGNSPLHF
TRBV12-3/TRBV12-4,few,TRBD2,TRBJ2-5,TGTGCCAGCAGTTCGGGGGGACCTGAAGAGACCCAGTACTTC,CASSSGGPEETQYF
TRBV14,.,TRBD2,TRBJ2-3,TGTGCCAGCAGCCAAGATCCCGCGGGAGTGATCACAGATACGCAGTATTTT,CASSQDPAGVITDTQYF
TRBV12-3/TRBV12-4,few,.,TRBJ2-3,TGTGCCAGCACCATTAGCGGTGGCACAGATACGCAGTATTTT,CASTISGGTDTQYF
TRBV11-3,few,.,TRBJ2-5,TGTGCCAGCAGCCCCCGGTACGGGACATCAGGACAGACCCAGTACTTC,CASSPRYGTSGQTQYF
TRBV20-1,few,.,TRBJ2-1,TGCAGTGCTAGAGAAGGGGGCGGGAGCCAGTACAATGAGCAGTTCTTC,CSAREGGGSQYNEQFF
TRBV7-8,many,.,TRBJ1-1,TGTGCCAGCAGCCCGTTTGCCGGAGGGAACACTGAAGCTTTCTTT,CASSPFAGGNTEAFF
TRBV6-5,.,TRBD1,TRBJ2-5,TGTGCCAGCAGTTACGGGGCTCCGACAGGGGGCTTGGAGACCCAGTACTTC,CASSYGAPTGGLETQYF
TRBV28,.,.,TRBJ2-5,TGTGCCAGCAGGGGAGCGAAAGAGACCCAGTACTTC,CASRGAKETQYF
TRBV2,.,TRBD2,TRBJ2-5,TGTGCCAGCAGTGAAGAGGGACTAGCGGGGAATCAAGAGACCCAGTACTTC,CASSEEGLAGNQETQYF
TRBV29-1,.,.,TRBJ2-5,TGCAGCGTTGAAGGGATTGAATACCAGGAGACCCAGTACTTC,CSVEGIEYQETQYF
TRBV11-3,.,TRBD1,TRBJ1-1,TGTGCCAGCAGCTCTCCACAGGGGCACACTGAAGCTTTCTTT,CASSSPQGHTEAFF
TRBV29-1,.,.,TRBJ1-2,TGCAGCGTTTTGTCCGGCAGACCAGTCTATGGCTACACCTTC,CSVLSGRPVYGYTF
TRBV27,.,.,TRBJ1-2,TGTGCCAGCAGTTTCATCGGGGGAGGCTATGGCTACACCTTC,CASSFIGGGYGYTF
TRBV19,few,.,TRBJ2-5,TGTGCCAGTAGTACCCGGCAGGACCATTTCCAAGAGACCCAGTACTTC,CASSTRQDHFQETQYF
TRBV2,.,TRBD1,TRBJ2-2,TGTGCCAGCACAGGGGACAGGGGGAAATTTGAGGACGGGGAGCTGTTTTTT,CASTGDRGKFEDGELFF
TRBV5-5,once,TRBD1,TRBJ2-3,TGTGCCAGCAGCCTCCAACAGGGGAAGGTAACAGATACGCAGTATTTT,CASSLQQGKVTDTQYF
TRBV29-1,few,TRBD1,TRBJ1-2,TGCAGCGTATCTCCTTGGACAGGGGAGAACGGCTACACCTTC,CSVSPWTGENGYTF
TRBV11-2,.,.,TRBJ1-1,TGTGCCAGCAACGAAGGAACAGGGACGAACACTGAAGCTTTCTTT,CASNEGTGTNTEAFF
TRBV12-3/TRBV12-4,.,TRBD1,TRBJ1-1,TGTGCCAGCAGTTTAGCTGTCTATCAGACAGGGCAAGAAGCTTTCTTT,CASSLAVYQTGQEAFF
TRBV24-1,few,.,TRBJ1-3,TGTGCCACCAGTGATGAACAGGGAAACACCATATATTTT,CATSDEQGNTIYF